This passage covers 20 T cell receptor beta chains from one sample sequenced in a study of OX40 agonist ivuxolimab in advanced cancers. Libraries were prepared by immunoSEQ multiplex PCR; TCRdb keeps only in-frame clonotypes and omits some of them. The sample carries around 69,000 clones, over 75% recorded once. Sequenced material: CD4+ or CD8+ T cells sorted from blood, taken in a trial of the OX40 agonist ivuxolimab. Receptor source: an adult with an advanced solid tumor such as melanoma, head and neck, liver or kidney cancer.

V and J are TRBV9 and TRBJ1-5; 7 bases match TRBD1. With 0 bases clipped from V and 2 bases from J, the junction kept 2 bases outside the gene matches. The germline V gene has CDR1 SGDLS and CDR2 YYNGEE. This CDR3 region has 15 residues. CDR3 sequence (DNA): TGTGCCAGCAGCGTAGGACAGGGAGGCAATCAGCCCCAGCATTTT. Translated: CASSVGQGGNQPQHF.

CDR3 nucleotides: TGTGCCTGGAGTGTAATCTGGACAGGCAAAGCTTTCTTT. Encoded protein: CAWSVIWTGKAFF. The V and J genes are TRBV30 and TRBJ1-1, with 7 bases matching TRBD1. The CDR3 is 13 residues long. V trimming: 0 bases; J trimming: 9 bases; junction bases outside the gene matches: 7. The germline CDR1 and CDR2 sequences are GTSNPN and SVGIG (reference sequence). The full variable domain, completed using reference TRBV30 and TRBJ1-1, is SQTIHQWPATLVQPVGSPLSLECTVEGTSNPNLYWYRQAAGRGLQLLFYSVGIGQISSEVPQNLSASRPQDRQFILSSKKLLLSDSGFYLCAWSVIWTGKAFFGQGTRLTVV.

The rearrangement links TRBV4-1 to TRBJ1-2; D is unresolved. Trimming cost V 2 bases and J 1 base, with 11 bases left between them. From germline, CDR1 is MGHRA and CDR2 YSYEKL. The CDR3 is made up of 15 amino acids. The CDR3 nucleotides are TGCGCCAGCAGCCAACCCTCCCCACTTAACTATGGCTACACCTTC. This encodes CASSQPSPLNYGYTF.

This clone was found once. The chain is built from TRBV19 and TRBJ1-2; TRBD1 might be the D (5 bases). The germline V and J ends were trimmed by 5 bases and 2 bases, with 9 bases remaining between them. Germline values: CDR1 LNHDA, CDR2 SQIVND (reference sequence). This CDR3 contains 13 residues. This chain's CDR3 is CASSGGENYGYTF. Here the CDR3 DNA reads TGTGCCAGTAGTGGGGGGGAGAACTATGGCTACACCTTC. The variable domain in full, completed from reference TRBV19 and TRBJ1-2, reads DGGITQSPKYLFRKEGQNVTLSCEQNLNHDAMYWYRQDPGQGLRLIYYSQIVNDFQKGDIAEGYSVSREKKESFPLTVTSAQKNPTAFYLCASSGGENYGYTFGSGTRLTVV.

V is TRBV7-8 and J is TRBJ2-3; TRBD2 matches at 8 bases. Germline V gene data show CDR1 as SGHVS and CDR2 as FQNEAQ. The CDR3 totals 15 residues. V gave up 5 bases and J gave up 1 base; unmatched junction bases: 5. Here the CDR3 DNA reads TGTGCCAGCAGCCCCGGGACTAGTCGCACAGATACGCAGTATTTT. Protein product: CASSPGTSRTDTQYF.

J is TRBJ2-1 and V is TRBV5-4, with TRBD2 matching 9 bases. The CDR3 is 17 amino acids. The J segment lost 0 bases and the V segment lost 6 bases, leaving 10 bases of the junction unmatched. The germline gives CDR1 SGHNT, CDR2 YYREEE (reference sequence). The CDR3 protein is CASNRGASGNSYNEQFF. DNA of the CDR3: TGTGCCAGCAACCGCGGAGCTAGCGGGAACTCCTACAATGAGCAGTTCTTC.

The V gene is TRBV5-5, the J gene TRBJ1-1; 8 positions match TRBD1. The germline V gene has CDR1 SGHKS and CDR2 YYEKEE (reference sequence). V lost 3 bases and J lost 0; bases outside the gene matches: 4. The CDR3 length is 15 residues. CDR3: CASSYGQGLNTEAFF. CDR3 DNA sequence: TGTGCCAGCAGCTACGGACAGGGTTTGAACACTGAAGCTTTCTTT.

This rearrangement joins TRBV7-2 to TRBJ1-5, with D unresolved. The CDR3 runs 14 residues. Germline V CDR1 and CDR2: SGHTA, FQGNSA. V was shortened by 5 bases and J by 2 bases, with 10 bases between the two germline ends. The CDR3 coding sequence is TGTGCCAGCAGCCCTGGTTTGGGCAATCAGCCCCAGCATTTT. This encodes CASSPGLGNQPQHF.

The rearrangement links TRBV11-3 to TRBJ2-3, with no clear D. Germline CDR1 and CDR2: SGHNT and YENEEA. The CDR3 extends over 15 amino acids. Trimming shortened V by 1 base and J by 4 bases, and 12 bases separated the two germline ends. As DNA, the CDR3 is TGTGCCAGCAGCTTAGCATTATTGGCAGCAGATACGCAGTATTTT. Translating it yields CASSLALLAADTQYF.

The table lists this clone with a count of one. The DNA for the CDR3 is TGTGCCAGCTTGTGGGGGGCCCTCGGGCAGCCCCAGCATTTT. It codes for CASLWGALGQPQHF. This chain connects TRBV6-1 to TRBJ1-5; D is perhaps TRBD1 (6 bases). Deletions cut 8 bases from V and 7 bases from J, with 18 bases between. The length of the CDR3 is 14 residues. CDR1 is MNHNS, CDR2 SASEGT, per germline.

The chain combines TRBV12-5 with TRBJ1-5; 9 positions match TRBD1. Losses at the gene ends were 1 base for V and 6 bases for J; bases not matched to a gene: 10. The germline gives CDR1 LGHNT, CDR2 FRNRAP. The CDR3 spans 17 residues. The CDR3 DNA is TGTGCTAGTGGTTTGGCTAATCCGGGACAGGGTAGTCAGCCCCAGCATTTT. Protein product: CASGLANPGQGSQPQHF.

The chain is built from TRBV7-9 and TRBJ2-3; D remains unclear. This CDR3 has 14 residues. Trimming cost V 5 bases and J 2 bases, with 11 bases left between them. Looked up from germline, CDR1 is SEHNR and CDR2 is FQNEAQ (reference sequence). The CDR3 protein is CASSLSDPTDTQYF. The CDR3 DNA reads TGTGCCAGCAGCCTATCGGACCCCACAGATACGCAGTATTTT.

CDR3 loop: CAWSVQGAHGYTF. CDR3 DNA sequence: TGTGCCTGGAGTGTACAGGGGGCGCACGGCTACACCTTC. This rearrangement joins TRBV30 to TRBJ1-2; 9 bases match TRBD1. The CDR3 consists of 13 residues. Germline V lookup: CDR1 GTSNPN, CDR2 SVGIG (reference sequence). After removal of 0 bases from V and 8 bases from J, the junction contained 4 bases not matched to a gene.

The chain links TRBV27 to TRBJ2-2, with D possibly being TRBD1 or TRBD2 (5 bases each). Looked up from germline, CDR1 is MNHEY and CDR2 is SMNVEV (reference sequence). This CDR3 comprises 16 residues. Trimming removed 3 bases from V and 5 bases from J, with 16 bases in between. The CDR3 DNA reads TGTGCCAGCAGTTTCTCTGGGACCGCTGGAACCGGGGAGCTGTTTTTT. It specifies CASSFSGTAGTGELFF.

This chain links TRBV7-9 with TRBJ1-2; D unresolved. CDR1 and CDR2 (germline): SEHNR, FQNEAQ (reference sequence). The CDR3 loop spans 12 amino acids. Between the trimmed V and J ends, which lost 2 bases and 6 bases, there was a span of 7 bases. The CDR3 bases are TGTGCCAGCAGCTTAAGACGGGATGGCTACACCTTC. Residues: CASSLRRDGYTF.

This chain connects TRBV5-4 to TRBJ2-2; TRBD2 matches 8 bases. The ends lost 4 bases at V and 3 bases at J; junction bases unmatched: 11. This CDR3 comprises 17 residues. Germline values: CDR1 SGHNT, CDR2 YYREEE (reference sequence). CDR3 coding DNA: TGTGCCAGCAGCCCGGGGCAGCGGGGGACCCACACCGGGGAGCTGTTTTTT. It encodes CASSPGQRGTHTGELFF. Drawing the rest from reference TRBV5-4 and TRBJ2-2, the complete variable domain is ETGVTQSPTHLIKTRGQQVTLRCSSQSGHNTVSWYQQALGQGPQFIFQYYREEENGRGNFPPRFSGLQFPNYSSELNVNALELDDSALYLCASSPGQRGTHTGELFFGEGSRLTVL.

The V and J genes are TRBV15 and TRBJ1-6; D is unclear. V lost 0 bases, J lost 10 bases, and 13 bases lay in between. CDR3 length: 15 amino acids. Germline CDR1 is LNHNV and CDR2 is YYDKDF (reference sequence). This chain's CDR3 is CATSRDYRTESPLHF. CDR3 sequence (DNA): TGTGCCACCAGCAGAGATTATCGCACGGAATCACCCCTCCACTTT.

The chain carries TRBV4-3 and TRBJ2-4; D is unclear. This CDR3 has 15 amino acids. V gave up 0 bases and J gave up 1 base, with 7 bases separating them. In germline, CDR1 is LGHNA, CDR2 YSLEER. The CDR3 sequence is CASSQEGYAKNIQYF. The CDR3 DNA follows: TGCGCCAGCAGCCAAGAGGGGTATGCCAAAAACATTCAGTACTTC.

The V gene is TRBV7-2, the J gene TRBJ2-3; D possibly corresponds to TRBD1 (5 bases). Deletions cut 1 base from V and 1 base from J, with 9 bases between. This CDR3 has 15 amino acids. Germline values: CDR1 SGHTA, CDR2 FQGNSA. The CDR3 DNA follows: TGTGCCAGCAGCTTAGAGGGGCGGCGCACAGATACGCAGTATTTT. Protein product: CASSLEGRRTDTQYF.

This clone has only one observation. The chain carries TRBV28 and TRBJ2-7; TRBD2 agrees at 7 bases. After removal of 3 bases from V and 3 bases from J, the junction contained 17 bases not matched to a gene. The CDR3 is made up of 18 amino acids. Germline CDR1 reads MDHEN; CDR2 reads SYDVKM. Here the CDR3 DNA reads TGTGCCAGCAGTTTCATAGCGGGCCCCCGGAGGATTGGCTACGAGCAGTACTTC. It translates to CASSFIAGPRRIGYEQYF.